The rows below give T cell receptor beta chains drawn from one sample of a study of T cells in Graves' hyperthyroidism and ophthalmopathy. TCRdb re-called the multiplex PCR reads through MiXCR, storing one row per CDR3 protein. The sample comprises hundreds of thousands of distinct CDR3 sequences, 11% to 15% of which are singletons, and 25% to 30% rests with the top ten. Specimen: blood. These receptors were taken from a man aged 50 to 59 with Graves' ophthalmopathy. Each CDR3 is given with its conserved first and last residue. The order of the fields is clone size, V gene, D gene, CDR3 length, J gene, CDR3 protein, CDR3 DNA. A D gene is named only where the DNA matches it firmly. The size field is filled for only some rows; it gives once, few, many or a size class.

clone size: many; V gene: TRBV30; D gene: TRBD1; CDR3 length: 16; J gene: TRBJ2-3; CDR3 protein: CAWSPTGTGITDTQYF; CDR3 DNA: TGTGCCTGGAGTCCTACCGGGACAGGAATCACAGATACGCAGTATTTT
clone size: .; V gene: TRBV7-9; D gene: .; CDR3 length: 16; J gene: TRBJ2-7; CDR3 protein: CASSLLGRASSYEQYF; CDR3 DNA: TGTGCCAGCAGCTTATTAGGCAGGGCGAGCTCCTACGAGCAGTACTTC
clone size: many; V gene: TRBV7-8; D gene: .; CDR3 length: 17; J gene: TRBJ2-3; CDR3 protein: CASSPSTPGYFADTQYF; CDR3 DNA: TGTGCCAGCAGCCCTAGTACGCCAGGGTATTTCGCGGATACGCAGTATTTT
clone size: .; V gene: TRBV11-2; D gene: .; CDR3 length: 14; J gene: TRBJ2-7; CDR3 protein: CASSPREFFYEQYF; CDR3 DNA: TGTGCCAGCAGCCCTCGGGAGTTCTTCTACGAGCAGTACTTC
clone size: .; V gene: TRBV6-5; D gene: .; CDR3 length: 18; J gene: TRBJ1-1; CDR3 protein: CASSYSVTHSQGEGVAFF; CDR3 DNA: TGTGCCAGCAGTTACTCAGTTACTCATTCCCAGGGAGAAGGAGTAGCTTTCTTT
clone size: few; V gene: TRBV7-9; D gene: TRBD1; CDR3 length: 15; J gene: TRBJ2-7; CDR3 protein: CASSVSRGQGDEQYF; CDR3 DNA: TGTGCCAGCAGCGTATCTAGGGGACAGGGGGACGAGCAGTACTTC
clone size: many; V gene: TRBV6-1; D gene: .; CDR3 length: 14; J gene: TRBJ1-1; CDR3 protein: CASRGVGVQTEAFF; CDR3 DNA: TGTGCCAGCAGAGGCGTGGGAGTTCAAACTGAAGCTTTCTTT
clone size: .; V gene: TRBV7-6; D gene: .; CDR3 length: 16; J gene: TRBJ1-3; CDR3 protein: CASSLVGRTSGNTIYF; CDR3 DNA: TGTGCCAGCAGCTTAGTTGGCAGAACCTCTGGAAACACCATATATTTT
clone size: many; V gene: TRBV3-1; D gene: TRBD1; CDR3 length: 14; J gene: TRBJ1-6; CDR3 protein: CASQEGGHNSPLHF; CDR3 DNA: TGTGCCAGCCAGGAAGGGGGCCATAATTCACCCCTCCACTTT
clone size: many; V gene: TRBV20-1; D gene: .; CDR3 length: 16; J gene: TRBJ2-3; CDR3 protein: CSARDRPGLRTDTQYF; CDR3 DNA: TGCAGTGCTAGAGATCGTCCGGGACTCCGCACAGATACGCAGTATTTT
clone size: many; V gene: TRBV11-2; D gene: .; CDR3 length: 12; J gene: TRBJ1-1; CDR3 protein: CASSETGYSAFF; CDR3 DNA: TGTGCCAGCAGCGAAACAGGGTATTCCGCTTTCTTT
clone size: .; V gene: TRBV30; D gene: TRBD2; CDR3 length: 14; J gene: TRBJ2-5; CDR3 protein: CAWSPLAEQETQYF; CDR3 DNA: TGTGCCTGGAGTCCTCTAGCGGAGCAAGAGACCCAGTACTTC
clone size: few; V gene: TRBV2; D gene: TRBD2; CDR3 length: 18; J gene: TRBJ2-6; CDR3 protein: CASKPSGRPSAGANVLTF; CDR3 DNA: TGTGCCAGCAAGCCTAGCGGGAGGCCGTCTGCCGGGGCCAACGTCCTGACTTTC
clone size: .; V gene: TRBV19; D gene: .; CDR3 length: 14; J gene: TRBJ1-5; CDR3 protein: CASSKDPPEVTQHF; CDR3 DNA: TGTGCCAGTAGTAAGGACCCGCCGGAGGTGACCCAGCATTTT
clone size: many; V gene: TRBV5-1; D gene: .; CDR3 length: 16; J gene: TRBJ2-1; CDR3 protein: CASSSNTMSSYNEQFF; CDR3 DNA: TGCGCCAGCAGTTCCAATACCATGAGCTCCTACAATGAGCAGTTCTTC
clone size: .; V gene: TRBV20-1; D gene: .; CDR3 length: 13; J gene: TRBJ2-2; CDR3 protein: CSAREGEVGELFF; CDR3 DNA: TGCAGTGCTAGAGAGGGGGAAGTCGGGGAGCTGTTTTTT
clone size: few; V gene: TRBV6-6; D gene: TRBD1; CDR3 length: 17; J gene: TRBJ1-1; CDR3 protein: CASSYRGDRGMNTEAFF; CDR3 DNA: TGTGCCAGCAGTTACAGGGGGGACAGGGGTATGAACACTGAAGCTTTCTTT
clone size: few; V gene: TRBV20-1; D gene: TRBD1; CDR3 length: 14; J gene: TRBJ2-5; CDR3 protein: CSAGQANTQETQYF; CDR3 DNA: TGCAGTGCCGGACAGGCTAATACCCAAGAGACCCAGTACTTC
clone size: .; V gene: TRBV7-2; D gene: TRBD2; CDR3 length: 17; J gene: TRBJ2-1; CDR3 protein: CASSVTSGRAVINEQFF; CDR3 DNA: TGTGCCAGCAGCGTGACTAGCGGGAGGGCTGTTATTAATGAGCAGTTCTTC
clone size: .; V gene: TRBV29-1; D gene: .; CDR3 length: 15; J gene: TRBJ2-3; CDR3 protein: CSVGLYGQGGDTQYF; CDR3 DNA: TGCAGCGTTGGCCTTTATGGTCAAGGGGGGGATACGCAGTATTTT
clone size: many; V gene: TRBV11-1; D gene: .; CDR3 length: 11; J gene: TRBJ2-5; CDR3 protein: CASSPSETQYF; CDR3 DNA: TGTGCCAGCAGCCCCTCGGAGACCCAGTACTTC
clone size: many; V gene: TRBV18; D gene: TRBD2; CDR3 length: 14; J gene: TRBJ2-5; CDR3 protein: CASSPPAGEETQYF; CDR3 DNA: TGTGCCAGCAGCCCCCCAGCGGGAGAAGAGACCCAGTACTTC
clone size: many; V gene: TRBV20-1; D gene: TRBD1; CDR3 length: 13; J gene: TRBJ2-7; CDR3 protein: CSAGQGSSYEQYF; CDR3 DNA: TGCAGTGCTGGACAGGGAAGCTCCTACGAGCAGTACTTC
clone size: .; V gene: TRBV18; D gene: TRBD1; CDR3 length: 15; J gene: TRBJ2-7; CDR3 protein: CASSPGPGQGYEQYF; CDR3 DNA: TGTGCCAGCTCACCAGGACCGGGACAGGGGTACGAGCAGTACTTC
clone size: many; V gene: TRBV30; D gene: .; CDR3 length: 11; J gene: TRBJ1-2; CDR3 protein: CAGGAALGYTF; CDR3 DNA: TGTGCTGGCGGGGCAGCCCTTGGCTACACCTTC